These 26 T cell receptor beta chains were sequenced from one sample in a study of blood T cell repertoires in COVID-19. Sequencing was performed with immunoSEQ multiplex PCR; in TCRdb, only in-frame clones are kept and a portion is missing. The sample gives roughly 200,000 clones, more than 75% of which show up once; roughly 5.5% is in the top ten. Material for sequencing was peripheral blood. The origin of the receptors is a man aged 35 to 55 with active or convalescent COVID-19.

This chain links TRBV18 with TRBJ1-1; 10 bases fit TRBD1. V dropped 6 bases and J dropped 11; count of bases not matched to a gene: 15. Germline V lookup: CDR1 KGHSH, CDR2 LQKENI. The CDR3 runs to 15 residues. This CDR3 reads CASSENTGTGEYAFF. The CDR3 coding sequence is TGTGCCAGCTCGGAGAACACCGGGACAGGGGAATATGCTTTCTTT.

This chain uses TRBV6-5 with TRBJ2-7; TRBD1 might be the D (6 bases). The CDR3 covers 14 residues. V was cut by 2 bases and J by 7 bases, with 15 bases left in between. The germline V gene has CDR1 MNHEY and CDR2 SVGAGI. CDR3 in DNA: TGTGCCAGCAGTTACAATCCAAGGGGGTGGGAGCAGTACTTC. It is translated as CASSYNPRGWEQYF.

The chain has TRBV19 and TRBJ1-6; D remains unclear. V was cut by 6 bases and J by 8 bases, with 14 bases left in between. The CDR3 loop spans 14 amino acids. Looked up from germline, CDR1 is LNHDA and CDR2 is SQIVND (reference sequence). The CDR3 sequence is CASSHLPPDSPLHF. CDR3 DNA: TGTGCCAGTAGCCACCTCCCTCCGGATTCACCCCTCCACTTT.

This chain connects TRBV11-2 to TRBJ2-7, with D tentatively TRBD2 (5 bases). With 2 bases removed from V and 7 bases from J, the gap between germline ends came to 12 bases. Germline CDR1 is SGHAT and CDR2 is FQNNGV. The CDR3 covers 13 residues. The CDR3 nucleotides are TGTGCCAGCAGCTTACCAGGACCGGGGGAGCAGTACTTC. Translation: CASSLPGPGEQYF.

In this sample, this clone turned up a few times. The V gene is TRBV27, the J gene TRBJ2-6, with 13 nucleotides matching TRBD2. V was pared by 4 bases and J by 0 bases, with 6 bases of the junction left unmatched. The CDR3 covers 19 residues. CDR1 is MNHEY, CDR2 SMNVEV, per germline (reference sequence). The CDR3 nucleotides read TGTGCCAGCAGTTCCCGGACTAGCGGGAGTCTCTCTGGGGCCAACGTCCTGACTTTC. Translating gives CASSSRTSGSLSGANVLTF.

This rearrangement joins TRBV7-3 to TRBJ2-1; D remains unclear. Germline V gene lookup returns CDR1 SGHTA and CDR2 FQGTGA. This CDR3 contains 12 residues. Trimming left V 1 base short and J 6 bases short, with 4 bases between. CDR3 DNA: TGTGCCAGCAGCTTAAACAGCAATGAGCAGTTCTTC. Protein sequence: CASSLNSNEQFF.

This clone has a single count. V gene TRBV27 combines with J gene TRBJ1-6; 10 nucleotides line up with TRBD1. The trim removed 6 bases at V and 2 bases at J, leaving 7 bases unmatched. The CDR3 is 17 amino acids. CDR1 and CDR2 from the germline V gene are MNHEY and SMNVEV (reference sequence). CDR3: CASRLRGQGTYNSPLHF. The CDR3 DNA is TGTGCCAGCAGATTAAGGGGACAGGGGACCTATAATTCACCCCTCCACTTT.

The chain recombines TRBV6-5 with TRBJ2-2; D gene ambiguous. V dropped 5 bases and J dropped 2 bases, with 12 bases sitting between them. This CDR3 spans 15 amino acids. CDR1 MNHEY and CDR2 SVGAGI come from the germline V gene. The DNA of the CDR3 is TGTGCCAGCAGTCGAGGCCAAGCCAACACCGGGGAGCTGTTTTTT. Translated: CASSRGQANTGELFF.

This clone was detected only a few times. The V and J genes are TRBV19 and TRBJ1-5, with 7 bases matching TRBD1. The CDR3 is made up of 16 amino acids. The ends lost 6 bases at V and 4 bases at J; junction bases unmatched: 12. The germline CDR1 and CDR2 sequences are LNHDA and SQIVND (reference sequence). The DNA of the CDR3 is TGTGCCAGTAGCGACGAGAGGGGGCTGGGGAATCAGCCCCAGCATTTT. Translating it yields CASSDERGLGNQPQHF.

This rearrangement joins TRBV5-6 to TRBJ1-6, with 10 bases aligning to TRBD1. This CDR3 is built from 17 residues. Germline V gives CDR1 SGHDT, CDR2 YYEEEE. Trimming cost V 1 base and J 3 bases; bases outside gene matches: 4. This chain's CDR3 is CASSLWGTGVYNSPLHF. The CDR3 nucleotides read TGTGCCAGCAGCTTGTGGGGGACAGGGGTCTATAATTCACCCCTCCACTTT.

The chain combines TRBV14 with TRBJ2-7, with a weak D call TRBD2 (6 bases). The CDR3 totals 13 residues. Germline V gene data show CDR1 as SGHDN and CDR2 as FVKESK. V was cut by 8 bases and J by 0 bases, with 11 bases left in between. The CDR3 nucleotides are TGTGCCAGCGGGCGGGACGTCTCCTACGAGCAGTACTTC. Translation: CASGRDVSYEQYF. The entire variable domain, with the rest obtained from reference TRBV14 and TRBJ2-7, is as follows: EAGVTQFPSHSVIEKGQTVTLRCDPISGHDNLYWYRRVMGKEIKFLLHFVKESKQDESGMPNNRFLAERTGGTYSTLKVQPAELEDSGVYFCASGRDVSYEQYFGPGTRLTVT.

The genes are TRBV4-2 and TRBJ1-2, with D unresolved. The germline V and J ends were trimmed by 5 bases and 2 bases, with 12 bases remaining between them. Germline loops: CDR1 LGHNA, CDR2 YNFKEQ. CDR3 size: 14 residues. The CDR3 DNA is TGTGCCAGCAGCTTAGAAATCATAAACTATGGCTACACCTTC. Translation gives CASSLEIINYGYTF.

In this sample, this clone turned up a few times. The chain employs TRBV4-2 and TRBJ1-5; possibly TRBD1 for D (6 bases). Trimming cost V 4 bases and J 2 bases, with 15 bases left between them. The germline V gene encodes CDR1 LGHNA and CDR2 YNFKEQ. This CDR3 has 16 residues. This chain's CDR3 is CASSLLGAGGNQPQHF. CDR3 sequence (DNA): TGTGCCAGCAGCCTATTGGGGGCAGGGGGCAATCAGCCCCAGCATTTT.

The CDR3 region has the DNA TGTGCCAGCAGCGCCTGGGACAGGGAGACCCCCATTCAGTACTTC. The encoded protein is CASSAWDRETPIQYF. The rearrangement uses TRBV9 and TRBJ2-4, with 9 nucleotides matching TRBD1. This CDR3 is built from 15 residues. Germline V lookup: CDR1 SGDLS, CDR2 YYNGEE. The V gene end was trimmed by 3 bases and the J gene end by 9 bases; junction bases not matched to a gene: 10.

The chain carries TRBV27 and TRBJ2-7, with D hard to call. Per the germline V gene, CDR1 is MNHEY and CDR2 is SMNVEV (reference sequence). V dropped 2 bases and J dropped 2 bases, with 10 bases sitting between them. The CDR3 is 14 amino acids. The CDR3 region is CASSLIAGTYEQYF. DNA of the CDR3: TGTGCCAGCAGTTTAATCGCAGGAACCTACGAGCAGTACTTC.

The chain carries TRBV18 and TRBJ2-2; possible D gene TRBD1, 5 bases. The CDR3 has 14 amino acids. Trimming shortened V by 8 bases and J by 3 bases, and 13 bases separated the two germline ends. The germline V gene has CDR1 KGHSH and CDR2 LQKENI. This CDR3 reads CASRQGSDTGELFF. The CDR3 DNA sequence: TGTGCCAGCCGTCAGGGAAGCGACACCGGGGAGCTGTTTTTT.

The V gene is TRBV5-1, the J gene TRBJ2-7, with TRBD2 matching over 14 bases. The germline V gene encodes CDR1 SGHRS and CDR2 YFSETQ. There are 15 residues in the CDR3. The V segment lost 4 bases and the J segment 7 bases; nucleotides outside the gene matches: 7. The CDR3 region is CASSGTSGSAGEQYF. For the CDR3, the DNA is TGCGCCAGCAGCGGGACTAGCGGGAGCGCTGGTGAGCAGTACTTC.

A few counts support this clone. The chain uses TRBV7-9 and TRBJ2-1; 13 nucleotides match TRBD2. Germline loops: CDR1 SEHNR, CDR2 FQNEAQ (reference sequence). Trimming removed 2 bases from V and 9 bases from J; junction bases left unmatched: 4. The CDR3 is made up of 15 amino acids. The DNA for the CDR3 is TGTGCCAGCAGCTTAAAAGGACTAGCGGGAGTTGAGCAGTTCTTC. This gives the protein CASSLKGLAGVEQFF.

This chain links TRBV11-2 with TRBJ1-2, with D possibly matching TRBD1 (6 bases). The germline V gene encodes CDR1 SGHAT and CDR2 FQNNGV. Between the trimmed V and J ends, which lost 0 bases and 4 bases, there was a span of 9 bases. This CDR3 spans 14 amino acids. In DNA form, the CDR3 reads TGTGCCAGCAGCTTAGACCGGGACACCTATGGCTACACCTTC. Translated, it gives CASSLDRDTYGYTF.

This sequence joins TRBV27 and TRBJ1-2; 7 bases are shared with TRBD1. Germline CDR1 reads MNHEY; CDR2 reads SMNVEV (reference sequence). Unmatched junction bases numbered 3, after V lost 6 bases and J lost 2 bases. The CDR3 is 13 residues long. The CDR3 reads CASRRQGNYGYTF. In DNA, the CDR3 is TGTGCCAGCAGGCGACAGGGAAACTATGGCTACACCTTC.

The chain has TRBV6-6 and TRBJ1-2, with a weak D call TRBD1 (5 bases). Germline CDR1 MNHNY, CDR2 SVGAGI (reference sequence). The CDR3 consists of 14 residues. The germline V and J ends were trimmed by 2 bases and 4 bases, with 11 bases remaining between them. The CDR3 coding sequence is TGTGCCAGCAGTTACCCGGGGGAACTCTATGGCTACACCTTC. The encoded protein is CASSYPGELYGYTF.

The V and J genes are TRBV11-3 and TRBJ1-1; 8 bases match TRBD1. V was pared by 5 bases and J by 4 bases, with 3 bases of the junction left unmatched. The CDR3 is 13 residues long. CDR1 and CDR2 (germline): SGHNT, YENEEA. CDR3 nucleotide sequence: TGTGCCAGCAGCACGGGACAGGCCACTGAAGCTTTCTTT. Its translation is CASSTGQATEAFF.

This chain links TRBV6-2 or TRBV6-3 with TRBJ1-1; 9 bases line up with TRBD1. The CDR3 runs 15 residues. The V segment lost 5 bases and the J segment 5 bases; nucleotides outside the gene matches: 9. In germline, CDR1 is MNHEY, CDR2 SVGEGT. The CDR3 bases are TGTGCCAGCAGTCCAGGACAGGGGTTTGGGACTGAAGCTTTCTTT. Translation: CASSPGQGFGTEAFF.

The rearrangement joins TRBV19 to TRBJ2-3, with D maybe TRBD1 (6 bases). The CDR3 consists of 13 residues. Trimming left V 7 bases short and J 2 bases short, with 10 bases between. Germline CDR1 and CDR2: LNHDA and SQIVND (reference sequence). This chain's CDR3 is CASNQGTTDTQYF. CDR3 sequence (DNA): TGTGCCAGTAATCAGGGGACCACAGATACGCAGTATTTT.

V gene TRBV6-5 combines with J gene TRBJ2-1; D possibly corresponds to TRBD2 (6 bases). CDR1 is MNHEY and CDR2 is SVGAGI in the germline V gene. CDR3 length equals 13 residues. V was trimmed by 6 bases and J by 4 bases, leaving 10 bases between them. CDR3 region: CASRLARYNEQFF. CDR3 DNA: TGTGCCAGCAGACTAGCCCGTTACAATGAGCAGTTCTTC.

The V gene is TRBV9, the J gene TRBJ1-6; 9 bases are shared with TRBD1. The CDR3 length is 15 residues. Germline loops: CDR1 SGDLS, CDR2 YYNGEE. V shed 3 bases, J shed 10 bases, and the junction held 8 bases outside the gene matches. This CDR3 is CASSARDRERSPLHF. The CDR3 DNA reads TGTGCCAGCAGCGCCCGGGACAGGGAGCGATCACCCCTCCACTTT.